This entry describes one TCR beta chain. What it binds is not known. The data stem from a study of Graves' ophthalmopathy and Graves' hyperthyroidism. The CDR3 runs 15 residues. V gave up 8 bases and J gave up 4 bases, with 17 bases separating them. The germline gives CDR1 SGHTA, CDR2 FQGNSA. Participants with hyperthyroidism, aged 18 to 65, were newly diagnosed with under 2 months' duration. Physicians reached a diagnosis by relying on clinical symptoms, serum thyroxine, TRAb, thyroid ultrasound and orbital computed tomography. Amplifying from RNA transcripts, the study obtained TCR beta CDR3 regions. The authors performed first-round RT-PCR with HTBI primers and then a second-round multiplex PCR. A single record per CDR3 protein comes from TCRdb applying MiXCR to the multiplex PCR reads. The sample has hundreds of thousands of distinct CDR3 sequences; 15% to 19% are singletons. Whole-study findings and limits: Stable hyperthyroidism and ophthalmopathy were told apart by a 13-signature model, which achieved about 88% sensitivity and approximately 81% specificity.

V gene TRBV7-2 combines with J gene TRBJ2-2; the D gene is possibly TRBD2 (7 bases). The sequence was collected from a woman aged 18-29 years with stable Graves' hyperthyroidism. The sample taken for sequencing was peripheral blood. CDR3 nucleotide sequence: TGTGCCAGCTCCTGGGGGCGGGGGAGCACCGGGGAGCTGTTTTTT. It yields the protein CASSWGRGSTGELFF.